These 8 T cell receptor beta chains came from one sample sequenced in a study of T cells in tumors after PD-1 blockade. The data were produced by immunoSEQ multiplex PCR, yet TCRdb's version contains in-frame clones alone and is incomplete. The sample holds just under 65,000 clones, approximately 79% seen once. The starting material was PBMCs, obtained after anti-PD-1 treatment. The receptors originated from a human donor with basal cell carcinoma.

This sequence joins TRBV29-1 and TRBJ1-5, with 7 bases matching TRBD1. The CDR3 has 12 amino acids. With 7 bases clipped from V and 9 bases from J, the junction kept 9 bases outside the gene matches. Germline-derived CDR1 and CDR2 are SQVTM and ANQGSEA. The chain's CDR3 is CSARTGMGPQHF. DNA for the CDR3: TGCAGCGCCAGGACAGGTATGGGGCCCCAGCATTTT.

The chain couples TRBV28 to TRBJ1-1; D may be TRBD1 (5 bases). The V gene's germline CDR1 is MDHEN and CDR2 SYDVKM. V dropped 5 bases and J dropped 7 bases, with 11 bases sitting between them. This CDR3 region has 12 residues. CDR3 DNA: TGTGCCAGCAGTCAGGCCCAGGGTGAAGCTTTCTTT. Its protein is CASSQAQGEAFF.

The CDR3 DNA reads TGTGCCAGTAGGATCTCCGGCGCCGGCTATAGCAATCAGCCCCAGCATTTT. It encodes CASRISGAGYSNQPQHF. V and J are TRBV19 and TRBJ1-5, with D unclear. V was cut by 6 bases and J by 0 bases, with 18 bases left in between. CDR3 length: 17 residues. Germline-derived CDR1 and CDR2 are LNHDA and SQIVND (reference sequence).

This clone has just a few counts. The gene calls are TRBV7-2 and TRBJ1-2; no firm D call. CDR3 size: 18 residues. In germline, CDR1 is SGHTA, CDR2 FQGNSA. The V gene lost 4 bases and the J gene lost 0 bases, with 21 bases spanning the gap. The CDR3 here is CASSSRTTAKPTNYGYTF. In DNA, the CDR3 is TGTGCCAGCAGCTCCCGCACTACAGCGAAGCCCACTAACTATGGCTACACCTTC.

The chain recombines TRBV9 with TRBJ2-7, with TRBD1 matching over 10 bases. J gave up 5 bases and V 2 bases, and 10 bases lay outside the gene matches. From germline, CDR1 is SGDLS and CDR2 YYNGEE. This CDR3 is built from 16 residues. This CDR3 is CASSVDWDRGSDEQYF. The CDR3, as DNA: TGTGCCAGCAGCGTCGATTGGGACAGGGGAAGCGACGAGCAGTACTTC.

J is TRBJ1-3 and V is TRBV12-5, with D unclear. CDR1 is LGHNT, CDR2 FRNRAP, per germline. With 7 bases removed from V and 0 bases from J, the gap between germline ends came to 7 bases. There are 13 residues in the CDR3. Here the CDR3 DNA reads TGTGCTAGTGCCCTTTCCTCTGGAAACACCATATATTTT. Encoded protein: CASALSSGNTIYF.

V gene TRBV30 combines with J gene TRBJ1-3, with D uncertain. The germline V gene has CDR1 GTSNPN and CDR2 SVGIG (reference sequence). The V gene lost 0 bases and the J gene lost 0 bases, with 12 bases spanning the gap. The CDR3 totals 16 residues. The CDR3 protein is CAWSVPASSSGNTIYF. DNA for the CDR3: TGTGCCTGGAGTGTACCTGCATCGAGCTCTGGAAACACCATATATTTT.

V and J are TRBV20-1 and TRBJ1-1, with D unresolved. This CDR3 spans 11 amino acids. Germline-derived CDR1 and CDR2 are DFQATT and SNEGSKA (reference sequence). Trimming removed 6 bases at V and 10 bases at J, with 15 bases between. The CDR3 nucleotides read TGCAGTGCCCTTGGCAGGCCGGGAGCTTTCTTT. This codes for CSALGRPGAFF.